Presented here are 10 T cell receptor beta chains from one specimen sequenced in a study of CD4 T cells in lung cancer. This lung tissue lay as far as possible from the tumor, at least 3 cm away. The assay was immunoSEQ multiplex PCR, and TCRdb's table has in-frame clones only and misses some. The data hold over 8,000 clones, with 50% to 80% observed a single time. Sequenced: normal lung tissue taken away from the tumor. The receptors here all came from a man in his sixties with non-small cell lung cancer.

This CDR3 reads CASSEALPVYEQYF. The CDR3 DNA is TGTGCCAGCAGTGAAGCCCTGCCAGTCTACGAGCAGTACTTC. The chain is built from TRBV6-1 and TRBJ2-7, with D unresolved. The CDR3 has 14 residues. Trimming pared 0 bases from V and 3 bases from J, leaving 9 bases between. Germline values: CDR1 MNHNS, CDR2 SASEGT.

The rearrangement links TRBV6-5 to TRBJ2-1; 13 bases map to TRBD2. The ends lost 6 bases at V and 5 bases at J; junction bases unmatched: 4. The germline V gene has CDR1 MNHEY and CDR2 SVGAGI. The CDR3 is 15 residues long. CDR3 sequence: CASRQGLAGNNEQFF. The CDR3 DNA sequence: TGTGCCAGCAGACAGGGACTAGCGGGAAACAATGAGCAGTTCTTC.

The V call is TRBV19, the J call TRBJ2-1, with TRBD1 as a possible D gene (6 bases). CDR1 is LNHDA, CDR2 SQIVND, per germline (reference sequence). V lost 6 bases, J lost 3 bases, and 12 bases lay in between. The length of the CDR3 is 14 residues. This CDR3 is CASSAMDSYNEQFF. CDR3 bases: TGTGCCAGTAGCGCGATGGACAGCTACAATGAGCAGTTCTTC.

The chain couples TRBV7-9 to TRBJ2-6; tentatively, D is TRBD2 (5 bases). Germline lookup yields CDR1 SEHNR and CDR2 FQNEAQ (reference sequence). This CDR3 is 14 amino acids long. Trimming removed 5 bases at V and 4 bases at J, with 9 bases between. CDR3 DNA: TGTGCCAGCAGCCAACGCGGGGGGGCCAACGTCCTGACTTTC. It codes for CASSQRGGANVLTF.

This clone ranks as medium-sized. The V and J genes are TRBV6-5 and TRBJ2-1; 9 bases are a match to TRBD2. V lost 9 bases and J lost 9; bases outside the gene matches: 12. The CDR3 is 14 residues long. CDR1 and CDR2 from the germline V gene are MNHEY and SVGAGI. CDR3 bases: TGTGCCAGTATAGCGGGAGTTGGAATGGTTGAGCAGTTCTTC. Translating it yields CASIAGVGMVEQFF.

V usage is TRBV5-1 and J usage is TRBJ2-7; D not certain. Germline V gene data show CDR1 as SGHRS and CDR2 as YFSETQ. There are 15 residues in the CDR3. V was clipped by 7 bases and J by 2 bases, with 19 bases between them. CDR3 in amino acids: CASQPHLADTYEQYF. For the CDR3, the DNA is TGCGCCAGCCAGCCCCATTTAGCCGATACCTACGAGCAGTACTTC.

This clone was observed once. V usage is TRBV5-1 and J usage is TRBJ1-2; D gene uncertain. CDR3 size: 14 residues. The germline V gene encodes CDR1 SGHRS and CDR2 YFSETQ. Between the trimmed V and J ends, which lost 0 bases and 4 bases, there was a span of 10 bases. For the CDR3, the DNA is TGCGCCAGCAGCTTGGGACCGACTACCTATGGCTACACCTTC. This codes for CASSLGPTTYGYTF. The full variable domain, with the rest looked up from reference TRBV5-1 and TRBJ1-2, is KAGVTQTPRYLIKTRGQQVTLSCSPISGHRSVSWYQQTPGQGLQFLFEYFSETQRNKGNFPGRFSGRQFSNSRSEMNVSTLELGDSALYLCASSLGPTTYGYTFGSGTRLTVV.

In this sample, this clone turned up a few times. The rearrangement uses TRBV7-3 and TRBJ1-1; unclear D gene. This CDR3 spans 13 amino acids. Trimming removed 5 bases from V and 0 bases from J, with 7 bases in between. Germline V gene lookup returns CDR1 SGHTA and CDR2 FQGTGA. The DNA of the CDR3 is TGTGCCAGCAGCGGGCAGGTGAACACTGAAGCTTTCTTT. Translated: CASSGQVNTEAFF.

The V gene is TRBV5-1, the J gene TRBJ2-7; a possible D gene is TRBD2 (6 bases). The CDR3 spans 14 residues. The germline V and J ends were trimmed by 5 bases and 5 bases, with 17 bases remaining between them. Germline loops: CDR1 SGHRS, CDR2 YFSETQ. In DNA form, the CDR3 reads TGCGCCAGCAGTCGCGAGGGTGGCGGGAACGAGCAGTACTTC. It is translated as CASSREGGGNEQYF.

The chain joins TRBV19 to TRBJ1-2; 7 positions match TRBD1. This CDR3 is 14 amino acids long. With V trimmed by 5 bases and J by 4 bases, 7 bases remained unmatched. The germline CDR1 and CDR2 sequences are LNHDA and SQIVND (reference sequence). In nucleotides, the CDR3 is TGTGCCAGTAGTCTGATAGGACAGGCCTATGGCTACACCTTC. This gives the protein CASSLIGQAYGYTF. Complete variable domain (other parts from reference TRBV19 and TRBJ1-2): DGGITQSPKYLFRKEGQNVTLSCEQNLNHDAMYWYRQDPGQGLRLIYYSQIVNDFQKGDIAEGYSVSREKKESFPLTVTSAQKNPTAFYLCASSLIGQAYGYTFGSGTRLTVV.